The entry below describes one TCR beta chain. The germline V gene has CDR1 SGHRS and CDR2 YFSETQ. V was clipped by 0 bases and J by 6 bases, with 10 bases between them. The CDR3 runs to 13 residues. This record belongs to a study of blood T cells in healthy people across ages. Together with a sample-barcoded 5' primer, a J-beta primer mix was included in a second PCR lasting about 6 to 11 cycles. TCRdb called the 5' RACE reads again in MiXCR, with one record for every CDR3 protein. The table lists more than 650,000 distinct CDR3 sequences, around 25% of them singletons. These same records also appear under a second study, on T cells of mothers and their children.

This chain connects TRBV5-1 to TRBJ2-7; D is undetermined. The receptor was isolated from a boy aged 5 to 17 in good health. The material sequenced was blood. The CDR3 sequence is CASSLGQPSEQYF. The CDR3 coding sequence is TGCGCCAGCAGCTTGGGGCAGCCATCCGAGCAGTACTTC.